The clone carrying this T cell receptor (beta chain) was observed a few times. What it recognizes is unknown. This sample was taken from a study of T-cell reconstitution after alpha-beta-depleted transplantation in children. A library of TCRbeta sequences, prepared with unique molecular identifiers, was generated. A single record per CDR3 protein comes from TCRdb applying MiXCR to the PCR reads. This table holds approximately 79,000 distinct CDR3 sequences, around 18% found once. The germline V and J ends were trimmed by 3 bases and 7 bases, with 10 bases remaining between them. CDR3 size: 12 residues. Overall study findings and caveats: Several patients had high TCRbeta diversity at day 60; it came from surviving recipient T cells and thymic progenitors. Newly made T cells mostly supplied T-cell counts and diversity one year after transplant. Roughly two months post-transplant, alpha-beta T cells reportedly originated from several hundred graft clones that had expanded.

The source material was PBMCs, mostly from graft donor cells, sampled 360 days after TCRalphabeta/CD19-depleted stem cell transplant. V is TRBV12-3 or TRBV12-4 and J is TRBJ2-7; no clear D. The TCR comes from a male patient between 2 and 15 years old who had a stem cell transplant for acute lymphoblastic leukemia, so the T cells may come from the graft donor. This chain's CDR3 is CASSLVPREQYF. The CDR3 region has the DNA TGTGCCAGCAGTTTGGTCCCTAGGGAGCAGTACTTC.